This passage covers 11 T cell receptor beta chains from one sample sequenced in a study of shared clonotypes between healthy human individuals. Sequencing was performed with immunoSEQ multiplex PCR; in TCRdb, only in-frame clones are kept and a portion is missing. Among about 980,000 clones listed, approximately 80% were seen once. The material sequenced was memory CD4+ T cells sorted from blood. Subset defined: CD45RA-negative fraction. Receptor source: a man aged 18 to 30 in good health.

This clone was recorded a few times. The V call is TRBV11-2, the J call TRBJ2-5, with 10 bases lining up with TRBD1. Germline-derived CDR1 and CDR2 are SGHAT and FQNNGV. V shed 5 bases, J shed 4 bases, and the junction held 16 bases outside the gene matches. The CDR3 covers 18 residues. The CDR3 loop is CASSASRPGQGIRETQYF. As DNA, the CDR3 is TGTGCCAGCAGCGCATCGAGACCGGGACAGGGGATTAGAGAGACCCAGTACTTC.

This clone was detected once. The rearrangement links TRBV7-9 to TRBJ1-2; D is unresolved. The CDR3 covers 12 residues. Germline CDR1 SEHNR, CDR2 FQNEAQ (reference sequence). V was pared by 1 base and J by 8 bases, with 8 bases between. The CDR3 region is CASSLEYGGYTF. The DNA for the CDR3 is TGTGCCAGCAGCTTAGAATATGGGGGCTACACCTTC.

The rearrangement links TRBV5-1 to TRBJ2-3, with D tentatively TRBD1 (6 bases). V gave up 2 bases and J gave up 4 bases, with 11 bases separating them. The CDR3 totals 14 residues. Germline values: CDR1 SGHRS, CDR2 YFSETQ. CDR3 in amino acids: CASSFQGTADTQYF. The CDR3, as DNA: TGCGCCAGCAGCTTCCAGGGGACGGCAGATACGCAGTATTTT.

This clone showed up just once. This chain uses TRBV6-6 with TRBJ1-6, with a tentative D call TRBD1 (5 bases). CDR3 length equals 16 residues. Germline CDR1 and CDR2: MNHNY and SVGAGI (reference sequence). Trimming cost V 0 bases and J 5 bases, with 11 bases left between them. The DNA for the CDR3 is TGTGCCAGCAGTTACTCGGCCAGGGCGAATAATTCACCCCTCCACTTT. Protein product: CASSYSARANNSPLHF.

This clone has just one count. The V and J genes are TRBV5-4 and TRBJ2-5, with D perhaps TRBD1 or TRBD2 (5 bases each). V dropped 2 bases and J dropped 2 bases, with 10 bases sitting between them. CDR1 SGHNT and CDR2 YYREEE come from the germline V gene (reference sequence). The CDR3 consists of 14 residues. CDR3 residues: CASSFPGRQETQYF. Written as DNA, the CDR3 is TGTGCCAGCAGCTTCCCGGGACGTCAAGAGACCCAGTACTTC.

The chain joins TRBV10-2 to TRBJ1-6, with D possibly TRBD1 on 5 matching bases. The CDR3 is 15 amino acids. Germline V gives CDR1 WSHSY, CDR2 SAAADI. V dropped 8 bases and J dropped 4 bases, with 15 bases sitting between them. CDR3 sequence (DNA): TGCGCCAGCCTCGAGGAGGGACGTTATAATTCACCCCTCCACTTT. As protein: CASLEEGRYNSPLHF.

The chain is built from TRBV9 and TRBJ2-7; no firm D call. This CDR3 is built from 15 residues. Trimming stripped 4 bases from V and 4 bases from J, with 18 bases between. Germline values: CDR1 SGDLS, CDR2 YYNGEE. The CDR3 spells CASSPGPSSFYEQYF. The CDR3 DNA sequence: TGTGCCAGCAGCCCTGGGCCTTCCTCGTTTTACGAGCAGTACTTC.

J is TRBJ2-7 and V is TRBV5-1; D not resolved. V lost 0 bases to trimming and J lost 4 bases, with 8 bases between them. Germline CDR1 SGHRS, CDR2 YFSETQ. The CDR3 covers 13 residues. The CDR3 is CASSLDLKYEQYF. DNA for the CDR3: TGCGCCAGCAGCTTGGATTTGAAGTACGAGCAGTACTTC.

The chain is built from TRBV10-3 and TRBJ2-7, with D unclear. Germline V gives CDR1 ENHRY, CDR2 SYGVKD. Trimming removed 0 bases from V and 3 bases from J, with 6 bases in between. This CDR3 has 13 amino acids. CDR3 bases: TGTGCCATCAGTGAGTCCACCTTCTACGAGCAGTACTTC. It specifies CAISESTFYEQYF.

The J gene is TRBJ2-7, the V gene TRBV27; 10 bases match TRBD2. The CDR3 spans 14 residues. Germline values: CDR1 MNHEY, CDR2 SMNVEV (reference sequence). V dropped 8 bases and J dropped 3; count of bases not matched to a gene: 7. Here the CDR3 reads CASGRPSGGYEQYF. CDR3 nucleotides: TGTGCCAGCGGCAGACCTAGCGGGGGCTACGAGCAGTACTTC.

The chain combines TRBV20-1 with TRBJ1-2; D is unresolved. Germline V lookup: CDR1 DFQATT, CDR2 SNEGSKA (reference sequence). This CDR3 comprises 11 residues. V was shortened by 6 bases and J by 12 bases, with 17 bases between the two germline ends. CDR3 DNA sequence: TGCAGTGCCAGCCCCCAACTATCGGACACCTTC. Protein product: CSASPQLSDTF.